The sequence of this TCR beta chain was determined in a study of blood T cell repertoires in COVID-19 (dated by TCRdb to 2018 to 2020). Describing the broader study: The collaborator samples originated in the United States, Italy and Spain and spanned the acute and convalescent phases of COVID-19. Deeply sampled blood TCRbeta repertoires from subjects exposed to, actively infected with, or recovered from COVID-19 were included in the dataset. Where available, HLA class I and class II types were obtained from metadata supplied by the sample provider rather than from assay-based typing. Samples came from the ongoing ImmuneRACE study (first 160 participants) plus 1,254 subjects from 6 global collaborators. Sample metadata almost always included a de-identified subject ID, COVID-19 status, age in years and sex. The repertoires were released in a freely available public database meant as a resource for research on the immune response to SARS-CoV-2. The material from the prospective study consisted of cDNA or gDNA derived from T cells, B-cell-depleted T cells, or PBMCs. The paper's findings and limits, for the study overall: How much clinical and demographic metadata was included differed by source and by participant, and the metadata was provided uncurated.

In Seattle, one collaborating source enrolled patients while the infection was active and tracked those patients longitudinally over the course of disease. Collaborating institutions collected whole blood in K2EDTA tubes following their own protocols. For TCRbeta analysis, collaborators shipped samples in one of three forms: frozen whole blood, isolated PBMCs, or DNA extracted from either of those sample types. The immunoSEQ Assay, a bias-controlled multiplex PCR, was used to amplify TCRbeta CDR3 regions from genomic DNA. The authors processed their data as follows. The number of nucleated cells in each sample was estimated by amplification of reference gene primers within the assay. To quantify the absolute abundance of each unique TCRbeta CDR3 rearrangement, sequence reads were collapsed and filtered. Productive Simpson clonality was computed per sample as the square root of Simpson's diversity index over productive rearrangements. TCRdb provides this immuneACCESS table in a form limited to in-frame rearrangements. Some clones are lacking; in checked studies, under half of them reflect an unresolved V gene, and why the rest are absent is not known. V, J and clone size derive from that table, while D and trimming were established from the DNA sequence. Within this sample are roughly 310,000 clones, with 85% to 90% of them counted one time only. The ten most abundant clones make up roughly 2.9% of the sample.

In the germline V gene, CDR1 corresponds to KGHSH and CDR2 to LQKENI. Taken from cysteine to phenylalanine, the CDR3 has 16 residues. The entry retains the CDR3 DNA only, 48 bases that are in frame from base 1. Trimming costs V 0 bases and J 1 base, and their ends lie 12 bases apart. In the case of this clone: It has no known antigen specificity. No qualities accompany the bases; no much larger clone lies one base away.

Sequencing was done on a sample of peripheral blood. This clonotype was sampled from a woman in her 30s with COVID-19, enrolled during active disease. The chain employs TRBV18 and TRBJ2-5; the D gene cannot be named for sure. For the CDR3, the sequence is CASSPPGGALQETQYF. The DNA sequence reads TGTGCCAGCTCACCACCTGGTGGAGCACTCCAAGAGACCCAGTACTTC. This CDR3, with the reference TRBV18 and TRBJ2-5 proteins standing in past its ends, gives the full variable domain NAGVMQNPRHLVRRRGQEARLRCSPMKGHSHVYWYRQLPEEGLKFMVYLQKENIIDESGMPKERFSAEFPKEGPSILRIQQVVRGDSAAYFCASSPPGGALQETQYFGPGTRLLVL.